This is a list of T cell receptor beta chains from one sample in a study of cytomegalovirus exposure and HLA in healthy donors. Assay: immunoSEQ multiplex PCR; the TCRdb copy retains only in-frame clones and omits some. This sample has approximately 150,000 clones, with 60% to 80% found just once. Sequencing was performed on PBMCs. Receptor source: a middle-aged man in good health and CMV-seronegative. CDR3s include the opening cysteine and the closing phenylalanine or tryptophan. The D gene is left open where the match is weak. Clone size, where shown, is once, few, many, or a class for clones that have expanded.

d_call	v_call	clone_size	j_call	cdr3_aa	cdr3_nt
NA	TRBV10-3	NA	TRBJ1-1	CAISPQGNTEAFF	TGTGCCATCAGTCCTCAGGGGAACACTGAAGCTTTCTTT
NA	TRBV15	NA	TRBJ1-1	CATSREVGGTNTEAFF	TGTGCCACCAGCAGAGAGGTGGGGGGAACTAACACTGAAGCTTTCTTT
NA	TRBV5-1	few	TRBJ1-5	CASSLTGNQPQHF	TGCGCCAGCAGCTTGACAGGGAATCAGCCCCAGCATTTT
NA	TRBV6-6	NA	TRBJ2-7	CASSYSAGLIYEQYF	TGTGCCAGCAGTTACTCGGCAGGGTTGATCTACGAGCAGTACTTC
TRBD1	TRBV5-1	NA	TRBJ2-1	CASSRTGGAVNEQFF	TGCGCCAGCAGCCGTACAGGGGGCGCCGTCAATGAGCAGTTCTTC
TRBD1	TRBV5-1	few	TRBJ2-7	CASSYASGTGTYEQYF	TGCGCCAGCAGCTACGCATCCGGGACAGGGACTTACGAGCAGTACTTC
NA	TRBV7-2	NA	TRBJ1-1	CASSSQGHRVAFF	TGTGCCAGCAGCTCCCAAGGACACCGTGTTGCTTTCTTT
NA	TRBV4-1	few	TRBJ1-1	CASSLTGNTEAFF	TGCGCCAGCAGCCTAACAGGGAACACTGAAGCTTTCTTT
TRBD1	TRBV19	few	TRBJ1-2	CASRWDRVPYGYTF	TGTGCCAGTAGGTGGGACAGGGTACCCTATGGCTACACCTTC
NA	TRBV4-3	few	TRBJ1-2	CASSQDLDRSYGYTF	TGCGCCAGCAGCCAAGATCTAGACAGGTCTTATGGCTACACCTTC
NA	TRBV5-4	once	TRBJ2-1	CASSYSLQTNNEQFF	TGTGCCAGCAGCTACAGTCTACAGACAAACAATGAGCAGTTCTTC
TRBD1	TRBV5-4	NA	TRBJ2-3	CASSLDRVANTQYF	TGTGCCAGCAGCCTAGACAGGGTTGCTAATACGCAGTATTTT
NA	TRBV27	NA	TRBJ2-1	CASGSERVVTNNEQFF	TGTGCCAGCGGTTCCGAGAGGGTGGTGACAAACAATGAGCAGTTCTTC
NA	TRBV2	many	TRBJ1-2	CASTVFYGYTF	TGTGCCAGCACGGTCTTCTATGGCTACACCTTC
TRBD1	TRBV28	NA	TRBJ1-5	CASSTLDRVNQPQHF	TGTGCCAGCAGTACACTCGACAGGGTCAATCAGCCCCAGCATTTT
TRBD1	TRBV5-1	once	TRBJ2-2	CASSLGTANTGELFF	TGCGCCAGCAGCCTGGGGACAGCGAACACCGGGGAGCTGTTTTTT
NA	TRBV5-1	NA	TRBJ2-1	CASSLGLATYNEQFF	TGCGCCAGCAGCTTGGGTCTAGCGACCTACAATGAGCAGTTCTTC
TRBD1	TRBV29-1	NA	TRBJ2-3	CSVDGGQGADTQYF	TGCAGCGTTGATGGGGGACAGGGGGCTGATACGCAGTATTTT
TRBD1	TRBV7-6	NA	TRBJ2-7	CASSLAQGASYEQYF	TGTGCCAGCAGCTTAGCCCAGGGGGCCTCCTACGAGCAGTACTTC
TRBD2	TRBV7-3	NA	TRBJ2-2	CASSLTGAGGRGTGELFF	TGTGCCAGCAGCTTAACTGGAGCGGGGGGGCGCGGCACCGGGGAGCTGTTTTTT
TRBD1	TRBV9	NA	TRBJ1-5	CASSVGTGGQPQHF	TGTGCCAGCAGCGTTGGGACAGGTGGTCAGCCCCAGCATTTT
TRBD1	TRBV13	once	TRBJ2-7	CASSLVRTGVSYEQYF	TGTGCCAGCAGCTTAGTTCGGACAGGAGTATCATACGAGCAGTACTTC
TRBD1	TRBV6-5	NA	TRBJ1-1	CASSRQGNTEAFF	TGTGCCAGCAGCCGACAGGGGAACACTGAAGCTTTCTTT
TRBD1	TRBV6-1	NA	TRBJ1-5	CAGQGDGNQPQHF	TGTGCCGGACAGGGGGACGGCAATCAGCCCCAGCATTTT
TRBD2	TRBV11-3	NA	TRBJ2-3	CASSLAGADTQYF	TGTGCCAGCAGCTTGGCGGGGGCAGATACGCAGTATTTT
NA	TRBV6-4	NA	TRBJ2-3	CASSELGSADTQYF	TGTGCCAGCAGTGAATTGGGGAGTGCAGATACGCAGTATTTT
NA	TRBV9	NA	TRBJ1-1	CASSVGEGMNTEAFF	TGTGCCAGCAGCGTAGGTGAGGGAATGAACACTGAAGCTTTCTTT
NA	TRBV6-4	NA	TRBJ1-3	CASSQNSGNTIYF	TGTGCCAGCAGTCAGAACTCTGGAAACACCATATATTTT
TRBD1	TRBV23-1	NA	TRBJ1-5	CASSRAQGNLNQPQHF	TGCGCCAGCAGTCGCGCACAGGGGAACTTAAATCAGCCCCAGCATTTT